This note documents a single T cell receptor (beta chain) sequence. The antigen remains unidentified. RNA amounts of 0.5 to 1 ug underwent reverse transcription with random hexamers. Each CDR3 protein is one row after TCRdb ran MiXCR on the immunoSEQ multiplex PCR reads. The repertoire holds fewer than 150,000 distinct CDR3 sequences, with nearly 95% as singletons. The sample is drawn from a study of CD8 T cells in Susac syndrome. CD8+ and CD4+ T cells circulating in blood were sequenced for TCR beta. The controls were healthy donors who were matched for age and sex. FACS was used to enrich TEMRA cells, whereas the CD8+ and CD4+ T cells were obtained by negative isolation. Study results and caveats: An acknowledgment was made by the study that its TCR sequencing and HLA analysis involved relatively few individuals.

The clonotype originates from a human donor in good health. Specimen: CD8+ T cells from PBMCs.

Here the CDR3 reads CASSSGGGSGQPQHF. In nucleotides, the CDR3 is TGTGCCAGCAGCTCTGGGGGGGGATCGGGTCAGCCCCAGCATTTT. The genes are TRBV7-8 and TRBJ1-5, with a weak D call TRBD1 (5 bases). Trimming removed 4 bases from V and 6 bases from J, with 16 bases in between. This CDR3 comprises 15 residues. The germline V gene encodes CDR1 SGHVS and CDR2 FQNEAQ.